Here is one TCR beta chain with its context. The target antigen is unknown. At the survey level, the v3.0 immunoSEQ assay was run. The method was immunoSEQ multiplex PCR; TCRdb's version includes in-frame clones alone and lacks a portion of them. The table includes around 21,000 clones, approximately 81% detected once. The data were obtained in a study of long-term antiretroviral therapy in people with HIV. With 2 bases removed from V and 10 bases from J, the gap between germline ends came to 21 bases. The CDR3 runs to 16 residues. Germline lookup yields CDR1 MDHEN and CDR2 SYDVKM. Study observations and caveats: Regardless of time point, clones expanded before ART dominated the repertoire. Therapy changes, viral resistance and ART adherence were not documented in the available data. Control repertoires displayed wider CDR3 length ranges than the HIV repertoires.

Treatment for every participant with HIV took place in the United States. The chain uses TRBV28 and TRBJ2-1; no clear D. Sequences were derived from unsorted PBMCs, sampled 0.1 years before starting antiretroviral therapy. The sequence was collected from a man aged 35-49 years with HIV. CDR3 loop: CASSLVLRSGPREQFF. Here the CDR3 DNA reads TGTGCCAGCAGTTTAGTCCTTCGATCAGGTCCCAGGGAGCAGTTCTTC.